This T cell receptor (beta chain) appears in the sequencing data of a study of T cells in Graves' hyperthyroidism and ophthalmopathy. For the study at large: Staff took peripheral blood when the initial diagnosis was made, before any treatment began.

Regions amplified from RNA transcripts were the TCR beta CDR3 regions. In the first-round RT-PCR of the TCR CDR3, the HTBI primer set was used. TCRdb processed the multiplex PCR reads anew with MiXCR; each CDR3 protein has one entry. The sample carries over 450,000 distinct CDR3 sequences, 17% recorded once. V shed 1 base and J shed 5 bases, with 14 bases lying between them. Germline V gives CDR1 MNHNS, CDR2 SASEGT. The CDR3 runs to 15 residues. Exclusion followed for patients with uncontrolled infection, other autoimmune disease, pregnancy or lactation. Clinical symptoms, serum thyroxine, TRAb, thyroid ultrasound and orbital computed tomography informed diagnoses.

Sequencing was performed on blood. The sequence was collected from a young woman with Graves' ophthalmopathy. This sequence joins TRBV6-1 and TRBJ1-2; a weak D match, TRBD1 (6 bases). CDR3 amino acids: CASSEDWGRQYGYTF. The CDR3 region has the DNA TGTGCCAGCAGTGAAGATTGGGGGCGCCAGTATGGCTACACCTTC.